The 21 T cell receptor beta chains below all came from one sample that was sequenced in a study of somatic mutations in cytotoxic T cells in rheumatoid arthritis. Clones were read by immunoSEQ multiplex PCR, and TCRdb kept only the in-frame ones, dropping some. The sample lists about 7,000 clones, roughly 55% seen once, with roughly a quarter in the top ten. The sample consisted of CD8+ T cells sorted from blood. These receptors were collected from a woman aged 40 to 50 in good health.

This clone has more than one count but fewer than ten. The chain combines TRBV4-1 with TRBJ2-7, with 10 bases that match TRBD2. Germline CDR1 is MGHRA and CDR2 is YSYEKL. Trimming removed 1 base from V and 3 bases from J; junction bases left unmatched: 3. This CDR3 is built from 15 residues. CDR3 in DNA: TGCGCCAGCAGCCAAGGACTAGCGGGTCTCTACGAGCAGTACTTC. Translated, it gives CASSQGLAGLYEQYF.

The chain couples TRBV5-1 to TRBJ2-3; no clear D gene. Germline lookup yields CDR1 SGHRS and CDR2 YFSETQ. The CDR3 extends over 13 amino acids. V was trimmed by 4 bases and J by 5 bases, leaving 11 bases between them. The chain's CDR3 is CASSQFLGDTQYF. The DNA of the CDR3 is TGCGCCAGCAGCCAATTCTTAGGAGATACGCAGTATTTT.

The V and J genes are TRBV5-6 and TRBJ2-7, with TRBD2 matching 8 bases. Germline loops: CDR1 SGHDT, CDR2 YYEEEE. Trimming took 0 bases from V and 1 from J; bases not matched to a gene: 6. CDR3 length equals 16 residues. CDR3 DNA sequence: TGTGCCAGCAGCTTGGTCGGGCTAGCGGGTTCCTACGAGCAGTACTTC. Residues: CASSLVGLAGSYEQYF.

The V call is TRBV4-2, the J call TRBJ2-4; 9 positions agree with TRBD2. Per germline, CDR1 LGHNA and CDR2 YNFKEQ. The CDR3 is 17 amino acids. Trimming cost V 0 bases and J 3 bases; bases outside gene matches: 6. The CDR3 coding sequence is TGTGCCAGCAGCCAAGATTGGCTAGCGGGATACAAAAACATTCAGTACTTC. As protein: CASSQDWLAGYKNIQYF.

This clone was seen a few times. The chain joins TRBV5-6 to TRBJ1-1, with D possibly TRBD1 on 5 matching bases. CDR3 length: 12 residues. V was trimmed by 2 bases and J by 9 bases, leaving 11 bases between them. Germline V CDR1 and CDR2: SGHDT, YYEEEE. The CDR3 loop reads CASSFRGAQAFF. The CDR3, as DNA: TGTGCCAGCAGCTTTCGGGGCGCGCAAGCTTTCTTT. Drawing the rest from reference TRBV5-6 and TRBJ1-1, the complete variable domain is DAGVTQSPTHLIKTRGQQVTLRCSPKSGHDTVSWYQQALGQGPQFIFQYYEEEERQRGNFPDRFSGHQFPNYSSELNVNALLLGDSALYLCASSFRGAQAFFGQGTRLTVV.

This chain uses TRBV5-5 with TRBJ2-7; perhaps D is TRBD1 or TRBD2 (7 bases each). Trimming shortened V by 1 base and J by 0 bases, and 23 bases separated the two germline ends. The CDR3 sequence is 19 residues long. The V gene's germline CDR1 is SGHKS and CDR2 YYEKEE (reference sequence). CDR3 residues: CASSLSRGGVAGLSYEQYF. The CDR3 coding sequence is TGTGCCAGCAGCTTGAGCAGGGGGGGGGTTGCGGGCCTCTCCTACGAGCAGTACTTC.

The chain has TRBV2 and TRBJ2-3; no reliable D call. Deletions cut 3 bases from V and 6 bases from J, with 7 bases between. The CDR3 consists of 12 residues. Germline V CDR1 and CDR2: SNHLY, FYNNEI. CDR3 DNA sequence: TGTGCCAGCAGTGATTTTGGCGATACGCAGTATTTT. Translating it yields CASSDFGDTQYF.

This rearrangement joins TRBV28 to TRBJ2-3, with D possibly TRBD2 on 6 matching bases. CDR3 length: 11 residues. The V end was cut by 11 bases, the J end by 10 bases, with 16 bases between. Germline CDR1 is MDHEN and CDR2 is SYDVKM. CDR3 in DNA: TGTGCCTCCACTAGCCTCGGGTCGCAGTATTTT. As protein: CASTSLGSQYF.

The chain couples TRBV2 to TRBJ2-3; D tentatively fits TRBD1 or TRBD2 (5 bases each). Trimming removed 8 bases at V and 4 bases at J, with 13 bases between. The germline CDR1 and CDR2 sequences are SNHLY and FYNNEI. There are 13 residues in the CDR3. Here the CDR3 reads CASPLWDPDTQYF. In DNA, the CDR3 is TGTGCCAGCCCACTGTGGGACCCAGATACGCAGTATTTT.

This clone was found a few times. V gene TRBV27 combines with J gene TRBJ2-1; D might be TRBD2 (6 bases). The CDR3 runs 14 residues. V lost 9 bases to trimming and J lost 5 bases, with 17 bases between them. Germline values: CDR1 MNHEY, CDR2 SMNVEV (reference sequence). CDR3 residues: CASSWRGEDNEQFF. The CDR3 coding sequence is TGTGCCAGTAGCTGGAGAGGGGAGGACAATGAGCAGTTCTTC.

This clone was seen only once. The J gene is TRBJ2-1, the V gene TRBV27; D could derive from TRBD1 or TRBD2 (5 bases each). The CDR3 loop spans 15 amino acids. Trimming pared 1 base from V and 2 bases from J, leaving 9 bases between. Germline loops: CDR1 MNHEY, CDR2 SMNVEV (reference sequence). The DNA of the CDR3 is TGTGCCAGCAGTTTATTTGGGACGCCCTACAATGAGCAGTTCTTC. It yields the protein CASSLFGTPYNEQFF.

V gene TRBV5-4 combines with J gene TRBJ2-2, with TRBD2 matching over 8 bases. V lost 4 bases to trimming and J lost 4 bases; unmatched junction nucleotides: 9. Germline V gene lookup returns CDR1 SGHNT and CDR2 YYREEE (reference sequence). The CDR3 totals 16 residues. DNA for the CDR3: TGTGCCAGCAGCCCGAGCGGGAGCGGACGCACCGGGGAGCTGTTTTTT. Encoded protein: CASSPSGSGRTGELFF. Full variable domain (outside the CDR3, taken from reference TRBV5-4 and TRBJ2-2): ETGVTQSPTHLIKTRGQQVTLRCSSQSGHNTVSWYQQALGQGPQFIFQYYREEENGRGNFPPRFSGLQFPNYSSELNVNALELDDSALYLCASSPSGSGRTGELFFGEGSRLTVL.

The chain employs TRBV6-5 and TRBJ1-5; D not certain. Trimming removed 2 bases at V and 4 bases at J, with 15 bases between. In germline, CDR1 is MNHEY, CDR2 SVGAGI. This CDR3 is 16 amino acids long. As DNA, the CDR3 is TGTGCCAGCAGTTACGGTCGGGCAGCGCCTAATCAGCCCCAGCATTTT. Its protein is CASSYGRAAPNQPQHF.

The chain uses TRBV6-5 and TRBJ1-5, with a weak D call TRBD1 (5 bases). The V end was cut by 4 bases, the J end by 3 bases, with 13 bases between. The CDR3 length is 15 residues. Germline CDR1 is MNHEY and CDR2 is SVGAGI. This chain's CDR3 is CASSSGLFDNQPQHF. CDR3 sequence (DNA): TGTGCCAGCAGTTCGGGACTTTTTGACAATCAGCCCCAGCATTTT.

V and J are TRBV2 and TRBJ2-3; TRBD1 matches 7 bases. The J segment lost 4 bases and the V segment lost 6 bases, leaving 7 bases of the junction unmatched. The CDR3 spans 14 residues. The germline V gene encodes CDR1 SNHLY and CDR2 FYNNEI. CDR3 bases: TGTGCCAGCAGCCCCAGGGGGATGGCAGATACGCAGTATTTT. This translates into CASSPRGMADTQYF.

This chain uses TRBV6-5 with TRBJ1-5; D is undetermined. The germline V gene encodes CDR1 MNHEY and CDR2 SVGAGI. This CDR3 spans 14 amino acids. The V gene lost 0 bases and the J gene lost 8 bases, with 11 bases spanning the gap. The CDR3 here is CASSYSRGREPQHF. The CDR3 DNA follows: TGTGCCAGCAGTTACTCGAGAGGTAGGGAGCCCCAGCATTTT.

The count of this clone is one. The chain links TRBV10-2 to TRBJ2-1, with D possibly matching TRBD2 (6 bases). The germline V gene encodes CDR1 WSHSY and CDR2 SAAADI. V was cut by 6 bases and J by 0 bases, with 12 bases left in between. The CDR3 sequence is 15 residues long. The CDR3 reads CASRGTEGSYNEQFF. Written as DNA, the CDR3 is TGCGCCAGCAGAGGGACTGAAGGCTCCTACAATGAGCAGTTCTTC.

The chain joins TRBV6-5 to TRBJ2-7; D call uncertain. The CDR3 extends over 14 amino acids. Trimming shortened V by 0 bases and J by 0 bases, and 6 bases separated the two germline ends. Germline lookup yields CDR1 MNHEY and CDR2 SVGAGI. DNA of the CDR3: TGTGCCAGCAGTTACTCTTCAGCCTCCTACGAGCAGTACTTC. Translation: CASSYSSASYEQYF.

This chain connects TRBV7-7 to TRBJ2-7; perhaps TRBD2 as D (5 bases). Germline V gene data show CDR1 as SSHAT and CDR2 as FNYEAQ (reference sequence). Trimming stripped 1 base from V and 6 bases from J, with 7 bases between. The length of the CDR3 is 12 residues. This chain's CDR3 is CASSLDGSEQYF. The DNA for the CDR3 is TGTGCCAGCAGCTTAGATGGGAGCGAGCAGTACTTC.

V is TRBV27 and J is TRBJ2-1; D gene ambiguous. V was pared by 2 bases and J by 0 bases, with 8 bases between. Germline values: CDR1 MNHEY, CDR2 SMNVEV (reference sequence). The CDR3 covers 15 residues. This chain's CDR3 is CASSLHASSYNEQFF. The DNA of the CDR3 is TGTGCCAGCAGTTTACACGCTAGCTCCTACAATGAGCAGTTCTTC.

This clone has just a few counts. The chain recombines TRBV5-5 with TRBJ1-5; 7 bases map to TRBD1. Losses at the gene ends were 3 bases for V and 5 bases for J; bases not matched to a gene: 5. Germline V lookup: CDR1 SGHKS, CDR2 YYEKEE (reference sequence). The CDR3 runs 14 residues. The CDR3 protein is CASSSGTDYQPQHF. The CDR3 region has the DNA TGTGCCAGCAGCTCCGGGACAGACTATCAGCCCCAGCATTTT.